Sequencing of this TCR beta chain was carried out in a study of blood T cell repertoires in COVID-19. Study as a whole: The analysed material was cDNA or gDNA that came from T cells, B-cell-depleted T cells, or PBMCs.

The table came from immunoSEQ multiplex PCR; TCRdb's copy has only in-frame clones and leaves some out. The table shows approximately 250,000 clones, with roughly 88% occurring only once. Individuals aged 18 to 89 years were recruited from approximately 22 US areas. Clinical histories supplied by participants themselves formed the basis of cohort assignment. Germline CDR1 is SGHDN and CDR2 is FVKESK. The V end was cut by 3 bases, the J end by 4 bases, with 6 bases between. This CDR3 is 12 amino acids long. Sample: PBMCs or T cells enriched from blood (not recorded which). The V and J genes are TRBV14 and TRBJ1-1; D is ambiguous. The receptor comes from a middle-aged woman with acute COVID-19. CDR3 residues: CASSHLPTEAFF. The CDR3 region has the DNA TGTGCCAGCAGCCACCTCCCCACTGAAGCTTTCTTT.